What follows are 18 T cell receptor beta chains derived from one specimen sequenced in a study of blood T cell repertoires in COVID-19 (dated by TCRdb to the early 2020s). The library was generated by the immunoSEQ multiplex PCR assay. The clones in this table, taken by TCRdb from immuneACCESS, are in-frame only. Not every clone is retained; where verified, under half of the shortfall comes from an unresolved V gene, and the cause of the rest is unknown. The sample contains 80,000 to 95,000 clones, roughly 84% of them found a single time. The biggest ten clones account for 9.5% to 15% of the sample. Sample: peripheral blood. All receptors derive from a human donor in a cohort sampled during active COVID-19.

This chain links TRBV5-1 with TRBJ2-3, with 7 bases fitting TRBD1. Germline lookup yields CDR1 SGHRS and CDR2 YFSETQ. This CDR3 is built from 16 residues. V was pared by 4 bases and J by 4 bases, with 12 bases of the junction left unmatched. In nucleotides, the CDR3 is TGCGCCAGCAGCCTGGTTTCAGGGGGAGTTGCAGATACGCAGTATTTT. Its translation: CASSLVSGGVADTQYF.

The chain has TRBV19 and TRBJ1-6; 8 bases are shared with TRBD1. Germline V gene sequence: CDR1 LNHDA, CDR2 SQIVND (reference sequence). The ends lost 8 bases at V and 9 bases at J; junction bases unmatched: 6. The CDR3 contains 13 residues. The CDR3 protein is CASSGQGASPLHF. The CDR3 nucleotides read TGTGCCAGTTCCGGGCAGGGGGCTTCACCCCTCCACTTT.

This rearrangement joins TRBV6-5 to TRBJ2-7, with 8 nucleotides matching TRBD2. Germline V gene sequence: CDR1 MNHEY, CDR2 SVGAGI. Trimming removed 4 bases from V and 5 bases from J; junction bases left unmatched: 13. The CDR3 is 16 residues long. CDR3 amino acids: CASSSKRESPRHEQYF. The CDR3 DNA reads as TGTGCCAGCAGTTCTAAGCGGGAGTCTCCCCGCCACGAGCAGTACTTC.

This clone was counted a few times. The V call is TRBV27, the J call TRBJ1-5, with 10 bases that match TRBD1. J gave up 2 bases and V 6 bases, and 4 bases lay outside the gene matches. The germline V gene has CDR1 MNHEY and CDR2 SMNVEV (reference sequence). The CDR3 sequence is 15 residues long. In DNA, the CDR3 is TGTGCCAGCAGCCTAGGGACAGGGGGCAATCAGCCCCAGCATTTT. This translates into CASSLGTGGNQPQHF.

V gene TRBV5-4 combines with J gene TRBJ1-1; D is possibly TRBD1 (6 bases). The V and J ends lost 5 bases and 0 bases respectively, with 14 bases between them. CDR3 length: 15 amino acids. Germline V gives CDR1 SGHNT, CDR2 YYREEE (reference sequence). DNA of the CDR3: TGTGCCAGCAGGATCGGACAGACCATGAACACTGAAGCTTTCTTT. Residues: CASRIGQTMNTEAFF.

The CDR3 sequence is CARSLGTGNQPQHF. The CDR3 coding sequence is TGTGCCAGAAGCCTAGGGACAGGGAATCAGCCCCAGCATTTT. The chain is built from TRBV5-3 and TRBJ1-5, with 9 bases that match TRBD1. TRBV5-3 falls under the ORF class, with uncertain function. V shed 4 bases, J shed 4 bases, and the junction held 3 bases outside the gene matches. The CDR3 totals 14 residues.

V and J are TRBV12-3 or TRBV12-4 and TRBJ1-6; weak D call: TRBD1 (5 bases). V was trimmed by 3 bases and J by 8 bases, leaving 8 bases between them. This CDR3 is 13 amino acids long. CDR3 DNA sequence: TGTGCCAGCAGTTTGGAGACAGATTCACCCCTCCACTTT. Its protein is CASSLETDSPLHF.

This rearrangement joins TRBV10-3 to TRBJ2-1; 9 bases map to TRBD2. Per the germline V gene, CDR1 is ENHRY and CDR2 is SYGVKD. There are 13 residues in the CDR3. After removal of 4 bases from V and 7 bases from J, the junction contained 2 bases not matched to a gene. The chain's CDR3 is CAISGTSENEQFF. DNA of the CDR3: TGTGCCATCAGTGGGACTAGCGAGAATGAGCAGTTCTTC.

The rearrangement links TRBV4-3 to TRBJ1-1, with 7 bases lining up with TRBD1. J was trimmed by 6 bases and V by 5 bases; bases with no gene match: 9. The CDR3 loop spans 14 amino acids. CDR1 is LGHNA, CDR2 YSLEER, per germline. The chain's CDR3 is CASSWTGGTPEAFF. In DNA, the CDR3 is TGCGCCAGCAGCTGGACAGGAGGGACCCCTGAAGCTTTCTTT.

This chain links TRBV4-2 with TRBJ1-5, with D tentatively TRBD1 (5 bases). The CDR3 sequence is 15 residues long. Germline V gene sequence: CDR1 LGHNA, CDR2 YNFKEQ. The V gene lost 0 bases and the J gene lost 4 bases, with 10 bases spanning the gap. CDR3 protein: CASSQDQGRNQPQHF. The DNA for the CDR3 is TGTGCCAGCAGCCAAGATCAGGGCCGTAATCAGCCCCAGCATTTT.

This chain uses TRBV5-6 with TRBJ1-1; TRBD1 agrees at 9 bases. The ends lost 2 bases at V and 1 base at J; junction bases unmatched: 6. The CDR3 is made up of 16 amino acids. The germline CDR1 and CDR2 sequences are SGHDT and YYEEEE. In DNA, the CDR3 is TGTGCCAGCAGCTTCCAAACAGGGGGCTGGAACACTGAAGCTTTCTTT. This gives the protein CASSFQTGGWNTEAFF.

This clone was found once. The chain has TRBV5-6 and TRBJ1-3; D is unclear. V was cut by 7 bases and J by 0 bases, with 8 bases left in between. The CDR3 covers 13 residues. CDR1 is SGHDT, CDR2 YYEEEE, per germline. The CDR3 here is CASGLYSGNTIYF. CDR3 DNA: TGTGCCAGCGGCCTGTACTCTGGAAACACCATATATTTT.

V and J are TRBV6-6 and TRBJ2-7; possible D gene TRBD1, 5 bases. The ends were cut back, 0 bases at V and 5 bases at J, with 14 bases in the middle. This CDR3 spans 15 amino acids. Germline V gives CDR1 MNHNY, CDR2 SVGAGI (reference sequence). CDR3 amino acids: CASSYSGERAHEQYF. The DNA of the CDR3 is TGTGCCAGCAGTTACTCAGGGGAACGGGCCCACGAGCAGTACTTC.

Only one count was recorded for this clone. The CDR3 region is CASSQFSGNEQFF. CDR3 coding DNA: TGTGCCAGCAGCCAATTCAGCGGGAATGAGCAGTTCTTC. V gene TRBV3-1 (or the pseudogene TRBV3-2) combines with J gene TRBJ2-1; D is perhaps TRBD2 (6 bases). The CDR3 is 13 amino acids. The V end lost 2 bases, the J end lost 7 bases, and 9 bases lay between the germline ends. Germline values: CDR1 LGHDT, CDR2 YNNKEL (reference sequence).

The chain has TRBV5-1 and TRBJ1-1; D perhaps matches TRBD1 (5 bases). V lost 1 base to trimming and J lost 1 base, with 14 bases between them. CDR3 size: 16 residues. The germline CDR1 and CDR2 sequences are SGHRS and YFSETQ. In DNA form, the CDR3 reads TGCGCCAGCAGCTTGAACAGGAGACTTGGGAACACTGAAGCTTTCTTT. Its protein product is CASSLNRRLGNTEAFF.

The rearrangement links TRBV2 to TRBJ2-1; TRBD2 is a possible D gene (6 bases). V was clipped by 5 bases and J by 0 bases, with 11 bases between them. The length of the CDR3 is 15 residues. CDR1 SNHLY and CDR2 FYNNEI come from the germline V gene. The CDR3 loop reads CASSHTSTSYNEQFF. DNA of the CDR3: TGTGCCAGCAGTCACACTAGCACCTCCTACAATGAGCAGTTCTTC.

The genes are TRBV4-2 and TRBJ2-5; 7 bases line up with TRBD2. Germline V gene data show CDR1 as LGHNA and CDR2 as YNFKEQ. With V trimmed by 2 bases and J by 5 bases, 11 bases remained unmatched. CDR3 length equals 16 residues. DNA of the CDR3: TGTGCCAGCAGCCAATCTGGAGGGAGGGCCCTGGAGACCCAGTACTTC. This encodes CASSQSGGRALETQYF.

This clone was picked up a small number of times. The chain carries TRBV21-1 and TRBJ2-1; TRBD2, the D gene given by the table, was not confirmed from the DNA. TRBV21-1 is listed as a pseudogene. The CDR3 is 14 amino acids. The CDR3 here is CASSKEREIDEQFF. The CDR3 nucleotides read TGTGCCAGCAGCAAAGAGAGGGAAATAGATGAGCAGTTCTTC.